This T cell receptor beta chain derives from a study of T-cell reconstitution after alpha-beta-depleted transplantation in children. Unique molecular identifiers were incorporated during preparation of the TCRbeta library. One entry per CDR3 protein, called by TCRdb with MiXCR from the PCR reads. The profile covers some 100,000 distinct CDR3 sequences, with more than 20% appearing a single time and roughly 23% taken by the ten largest. This clonotype was seen a handful of times. The antigen is unknown. Whole-study findings and limits: Newly generated T cells supplied most T-cell counts and diversity one year post-transplant. Surviving recipient cells, namely T cells and thymic progenitors, were the source of high day-60 TCRbeta diversity in some patients. Several hundred expanded graft clones reportedly were the source of alpha-beta T cells about two months after transplant.

The V end was cut by 10 bases, the J end by 7 bases, with 19 bases between. The CDR3 loop spans 14 amino acids. Germline values: CDR1 ENHRY, CDR2 SYGVKD. This receptor was obtained from a boy between 2 and 15 years old with acute lymphoblastic leukemia, due to receive a stem cell transplant. The source material was PBMCs, sampled before TCRalphabeta/CD19-depleted stem cell transplant. V usage is TRBV10-3 and J usage is TRBJ2-2; maybe TRBD2 (5 bases). The CDR3 here is CATWTGGGVGELFF. The CDR3 bases are TGTGCCACCTGGACTGGTGGAGGAGTCGGGGAGCTGTTTTTT.